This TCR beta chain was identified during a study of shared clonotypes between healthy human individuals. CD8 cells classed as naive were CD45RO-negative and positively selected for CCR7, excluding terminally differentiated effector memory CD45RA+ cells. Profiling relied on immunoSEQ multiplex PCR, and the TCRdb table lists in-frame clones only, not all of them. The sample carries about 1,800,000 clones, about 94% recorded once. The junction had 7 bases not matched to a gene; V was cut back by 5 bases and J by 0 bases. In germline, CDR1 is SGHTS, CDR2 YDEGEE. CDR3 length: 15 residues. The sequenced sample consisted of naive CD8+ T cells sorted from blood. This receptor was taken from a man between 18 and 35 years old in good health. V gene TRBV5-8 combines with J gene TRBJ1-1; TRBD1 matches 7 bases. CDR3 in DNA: TGTGCCAGCAGTGCGGGACAGTTCATGAACACTGAAGCTTTCTTT. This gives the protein CASSAGQFMNTEAFF.